This TCR beta chain comes out of a study of T cell repertoires in cytomegalovirus infection. At the level of the study: Epitope selection comprised recently identified HLA-C-restricted CMV epitopes and well-studied HLA-B-restricted CMV epitopes.

TCRdb ran MiXCR on the reads and lists one entry per CDR3 protein. The sample consists of approximately 1,000,000 distinct CDR3 sequences, under 40% of them appearing once. Overall study findings and caveats: The response measured ex vivo was dominated by TCR beta clonotypes (HLA-C-restricted and CMV-specific).

Germline CDR1 SGHVS, CDR2 FQNEAQ. The CDR3 has 16 residues. Trimming took 0 bases from V and 2 from J; bases not matched to a gene: 5. The sample holds a few counts of this clonotype. Antigen unknown. This clonotype was sampled from a human donor in good health (CMV status not recorded). Some clones in this sample may be carry-over from other donors' samples. This chain uses TRBV7-8 with TRBJ1-2, with 8 bases identical to TRBD1. The sequenced sample was cultured CD8+ T cells from PBMCs, obtained from culture after CMV antigen stimulation. CDR3 DNA: TGTGCCAGCAGCTTAGCCCCTGCAGGGGGCAACTATGGCTACACCTTC. Residues: CASSLAPAGGNYGYTF.